This T cell receptor beta chain was captured in a study of Ad26.COV2.S vaccination and SARS-CoV-2 variants. This clone was counted between two and nine times. The treatment was: some 20 received Ad26.COV2.S at low or high dose, single or two shots; several received placebo; per-sample allocation not given. Collection of samples fell on day 63 after the first vaccine or placebo injection. Whoever gave the sample was an adult aged 18-55 years in Boston. Looked up from germline, CDR1 is KGHSH and CDR2 is LQKENI. The CDR3 runs to 12 residues. The V gene end was trimmed by 4 bases and the J gene end by 8 bases; junction bases not matched to a gene: 1. The method was immunoSEQ multiplex PCR; TCRdb's version includes in-frame clones alone and lacks a portion of them. The sample yields a few hundred thousand clones, around four fifths seen once.

V and J are TRBV18 and TRBJ2-1; 8 positions agree with TRBD1. The TCR comes from a person between 18 and 60 years old who received the Ad26.COV2.S COVID-19 vaccine or a placebo. The specimen comprised peripheral blood, sampled in a trial of Ad26.COV2.S vaccine versus placebo. DNA for the CDR3: TGTGCCAGCTCACGGGACAGGTATGAGCAGTTCTTC. It is translated as CASSRDRYEQFF. Full variable domain (rest looked up from reference TRBV18 and TRBJ2-1): NAGVMQNPRHLVRRRGQEARLRCSPMKGHSHVYWYRQLPEEGLKFMVYLQKENIIDESGMPKERFSAEFPKEGPSILRIQQVVRGDSAAYFCASSRDRYEQFFGPGTRLTVL.